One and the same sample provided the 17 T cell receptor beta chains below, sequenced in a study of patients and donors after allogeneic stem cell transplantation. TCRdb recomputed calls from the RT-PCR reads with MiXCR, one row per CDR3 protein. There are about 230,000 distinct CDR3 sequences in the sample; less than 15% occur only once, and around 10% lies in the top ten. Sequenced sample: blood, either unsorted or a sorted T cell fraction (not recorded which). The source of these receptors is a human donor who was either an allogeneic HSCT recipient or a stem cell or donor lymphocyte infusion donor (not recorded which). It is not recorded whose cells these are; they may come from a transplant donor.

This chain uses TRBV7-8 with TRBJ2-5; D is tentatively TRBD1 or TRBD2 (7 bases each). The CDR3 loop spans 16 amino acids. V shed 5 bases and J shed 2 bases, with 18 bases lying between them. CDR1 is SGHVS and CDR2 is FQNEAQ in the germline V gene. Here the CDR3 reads CASSQGGGRRQETQYF. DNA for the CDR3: TGTGCCAGCAGCCAGGGGGGCGGGAGAAGGCAAGAGACCCAGTACTTC.

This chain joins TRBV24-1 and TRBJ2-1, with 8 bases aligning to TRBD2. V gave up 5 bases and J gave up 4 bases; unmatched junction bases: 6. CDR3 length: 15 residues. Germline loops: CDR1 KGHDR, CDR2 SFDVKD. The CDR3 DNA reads TGTGCCACCAGTGCCCCCGGGACTAGGTACAATGAGCAGTTCTTC. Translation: CATSAPGTRYNEQFF.

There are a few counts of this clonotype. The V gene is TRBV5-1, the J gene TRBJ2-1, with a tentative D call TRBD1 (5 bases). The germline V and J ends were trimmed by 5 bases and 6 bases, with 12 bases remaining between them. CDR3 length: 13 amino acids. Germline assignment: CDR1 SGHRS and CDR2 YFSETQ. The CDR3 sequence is CASRLGPGNEQFF. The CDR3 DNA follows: TGCGCCAGCAGACTGGGGCCAGGCAATGAGCAGTTCTTC.

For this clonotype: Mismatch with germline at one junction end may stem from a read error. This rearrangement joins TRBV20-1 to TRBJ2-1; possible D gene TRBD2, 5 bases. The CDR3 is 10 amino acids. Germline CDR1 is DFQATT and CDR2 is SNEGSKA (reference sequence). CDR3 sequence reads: CSARREGQLF. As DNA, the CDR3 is TGCAGTGCTAGACGGGAAGGGCAGTTATTC.

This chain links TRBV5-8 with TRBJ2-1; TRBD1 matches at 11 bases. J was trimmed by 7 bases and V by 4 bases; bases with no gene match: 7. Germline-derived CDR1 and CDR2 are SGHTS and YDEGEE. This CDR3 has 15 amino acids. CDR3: CASSDWTGGFNEQFF. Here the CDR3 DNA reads TGTGCCAGCAGCGATTGGACAGGGGGCTTTAATGAGCAGTTCTTC.

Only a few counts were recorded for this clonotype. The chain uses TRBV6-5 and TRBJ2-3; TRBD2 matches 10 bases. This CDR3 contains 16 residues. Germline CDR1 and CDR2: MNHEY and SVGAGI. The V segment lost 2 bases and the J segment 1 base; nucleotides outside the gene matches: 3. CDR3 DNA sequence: TGTGCCAGCAGTTACGGGAGCGGGAGGGGCACAGATACGCAGTATTTT. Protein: CASSYGSGRGTDTQYF.

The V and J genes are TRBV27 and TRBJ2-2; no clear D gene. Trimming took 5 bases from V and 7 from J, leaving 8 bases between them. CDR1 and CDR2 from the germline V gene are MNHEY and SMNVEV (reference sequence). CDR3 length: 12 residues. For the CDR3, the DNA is TGTGCCAGCAGTCCCCGCCTCGGGGAGCTGTTTTTT. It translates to CASSPRLGELFF.

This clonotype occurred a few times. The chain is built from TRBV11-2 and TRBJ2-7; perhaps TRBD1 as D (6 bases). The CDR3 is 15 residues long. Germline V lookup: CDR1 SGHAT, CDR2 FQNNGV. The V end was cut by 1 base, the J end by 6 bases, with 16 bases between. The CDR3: CASSLAAAGDGEQYF. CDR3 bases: TGTGCCAGCAGCTTAGCTGCGGCAGGGGACGGCGAGCAGTACTTC. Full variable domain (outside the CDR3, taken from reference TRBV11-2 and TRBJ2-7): EAGVAQSPRYKIIEKRQSVAFWCNPISGHATLYWYQQILGQGPKLLIQFQNNGVVDDSQLPKDRFSAERLKGVDSTLKIQPAKLEDSAVYLCASSLAAAGDGEQYFGPGTRLTVT.

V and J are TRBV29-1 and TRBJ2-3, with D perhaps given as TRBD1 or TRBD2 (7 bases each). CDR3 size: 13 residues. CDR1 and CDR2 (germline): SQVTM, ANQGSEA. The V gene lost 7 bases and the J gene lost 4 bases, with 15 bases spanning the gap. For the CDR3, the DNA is TGCAGCGCTAGACAGGGAGGGGCAGATACGCAGTATTTT. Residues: CSARQGGADTQYF.

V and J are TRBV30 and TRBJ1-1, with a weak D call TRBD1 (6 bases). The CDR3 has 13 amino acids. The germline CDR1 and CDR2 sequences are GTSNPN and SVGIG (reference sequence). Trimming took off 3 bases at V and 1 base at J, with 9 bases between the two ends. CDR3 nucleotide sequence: TGTGCCTGGAGGTGGGACAAGAACACTGAAGCTTTCTTT. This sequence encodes CAWRWDKNTEAFF.

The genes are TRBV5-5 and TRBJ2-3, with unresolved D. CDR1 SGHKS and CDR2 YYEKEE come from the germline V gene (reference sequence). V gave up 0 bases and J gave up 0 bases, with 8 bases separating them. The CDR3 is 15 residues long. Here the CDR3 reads CASSLGAASTDTQYF. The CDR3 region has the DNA TGTGCCAGCAGCTTGGGTGCAGCTAGCACAGATACGCAGTATTTT.

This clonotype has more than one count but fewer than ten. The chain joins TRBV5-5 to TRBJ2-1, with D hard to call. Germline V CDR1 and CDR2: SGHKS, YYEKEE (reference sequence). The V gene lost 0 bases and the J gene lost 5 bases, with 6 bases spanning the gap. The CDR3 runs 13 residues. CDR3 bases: TGTGCCAGCAGCTTGGCGCCCCACAATGAGCAGTTCTTC. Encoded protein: CASSLAPHNEQFF.

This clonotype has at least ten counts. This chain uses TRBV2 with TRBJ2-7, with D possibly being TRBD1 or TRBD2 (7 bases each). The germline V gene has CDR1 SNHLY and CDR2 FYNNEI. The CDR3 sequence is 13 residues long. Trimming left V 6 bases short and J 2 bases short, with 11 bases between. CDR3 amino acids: CASSQGGPYEQYF. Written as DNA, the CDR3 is TGTGCCAGCAGCCAGGGGGGGCCCTACGAGCAGTACTTC.

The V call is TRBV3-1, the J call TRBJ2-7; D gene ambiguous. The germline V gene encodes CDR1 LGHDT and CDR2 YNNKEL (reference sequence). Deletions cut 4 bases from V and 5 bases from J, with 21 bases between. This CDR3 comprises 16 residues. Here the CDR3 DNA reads TGTGCCAGCAGCCCGAACCCCAGGCTTATGTTCGACGAGCAGTACTTC. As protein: CASSPNPRLMFDEQYF.

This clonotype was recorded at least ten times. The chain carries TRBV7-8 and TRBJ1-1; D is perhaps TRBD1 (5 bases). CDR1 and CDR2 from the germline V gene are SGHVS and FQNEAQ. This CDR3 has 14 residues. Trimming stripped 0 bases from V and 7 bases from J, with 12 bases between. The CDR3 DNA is TGTGCCAGCAGCTTAGCCCAGGGCTTTGGTGAAGCTTTCTTT. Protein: CASSLAQGFGEAFF.

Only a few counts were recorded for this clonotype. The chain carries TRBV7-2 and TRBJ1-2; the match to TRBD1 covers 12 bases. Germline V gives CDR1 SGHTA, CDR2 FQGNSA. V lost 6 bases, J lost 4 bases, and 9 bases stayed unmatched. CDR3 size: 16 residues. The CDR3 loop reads CASRPGTGGAGYGYTF. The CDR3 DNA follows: TGTGCCAGCAGGCCCGGGACAGGGGGCGCGGGCTATGGCTACACCTTC.

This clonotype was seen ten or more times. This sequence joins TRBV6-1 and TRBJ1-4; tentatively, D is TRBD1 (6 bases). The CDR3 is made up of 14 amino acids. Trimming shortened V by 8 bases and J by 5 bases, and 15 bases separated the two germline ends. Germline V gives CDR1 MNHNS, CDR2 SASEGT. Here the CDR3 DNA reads TGTGCCAGCGGCGACAGGTGGCGAAATGAAAAACTGTTTTTT. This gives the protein CASGDRWRNEKLFF.